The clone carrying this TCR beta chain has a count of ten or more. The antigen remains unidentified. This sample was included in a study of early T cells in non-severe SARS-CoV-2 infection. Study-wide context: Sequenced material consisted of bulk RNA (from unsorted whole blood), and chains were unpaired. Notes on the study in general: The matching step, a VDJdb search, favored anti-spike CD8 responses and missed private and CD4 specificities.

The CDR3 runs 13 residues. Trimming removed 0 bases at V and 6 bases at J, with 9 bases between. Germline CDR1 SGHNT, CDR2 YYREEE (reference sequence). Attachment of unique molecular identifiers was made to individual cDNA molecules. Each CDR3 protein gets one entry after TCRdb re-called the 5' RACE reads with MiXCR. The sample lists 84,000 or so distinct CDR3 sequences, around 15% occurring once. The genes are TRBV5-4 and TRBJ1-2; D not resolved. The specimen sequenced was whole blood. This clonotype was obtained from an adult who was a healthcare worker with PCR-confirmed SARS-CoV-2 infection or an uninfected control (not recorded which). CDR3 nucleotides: TGTGCCAGCAGCTTGGCGGGGAGGGATGGCTACACCTTC. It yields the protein CASSLAGRDGYTF. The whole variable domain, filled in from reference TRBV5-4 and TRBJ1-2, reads ETGVTQSPTHLIKTRGQQVTLRCSSQSGHNTVSWYQQALGQGPQFIFQYYREEENGRGNFPPRFSGLQFPNYSSELNVNALELDDSALYLCASSLAGRDGYTFGSGTRLTVV.